One TCR beta chain is described in this entry. Its specificity is unknown. The data are from a study of cytomegalovirus exposure and HLA in healthy donors. Use of 60 Vbeta and 13 Jbeta primers characterized the PCR. Here immunoSEQ multiplex PCR was the method, and the copy in TCRdb shows in-frame clones only, minus some. The profile shows about 130,000 clones, roughly 80% of them singletons. The CDR3 contains 14 residues. The germline gives CDR1 MDHEN, CDR2 SYDVKM. V was cut by 3 bases and J by 5 bases, with 13 bases left in between. Study-wide results and caveats: Some V segments, including TRBV6-2 and TRBV6-3, were excluded as indistinguishable. Clonal expansion was found to be greater in HLA-associated TCR beta chains than in equally common others in a later analysis. An observed cluster of highly shared sequence variants was recorded as a likely sequencing artifact.

The J gene is TRBJ2-5, the V gene TRBV28; a possible D gene is TRBD2 (5 bases). Input material: PBMCs. This TCR was recovered from a woman aged 45-65 years in good health and CMV-seropositive. DNA of the CDR3: TGTGCCAGCAGTTTTTATGAGGGTTCGGAGACCCAGTACTTC. It translates to CASSFYEGSETQYF.